A selection of T cell receptor beta chains follows, all from one sample in a study of T cell repertoires in cytomegalovirus infection. One entry per CDR3 protein, called by TCRdb with MiXCR from the reads. The sample holds around 450,000 distinct CDR3 sequences; 11% are singletons and the top ten take 10%. The sequencing sample was made of PBMCs. These TCRs come from a human donor in good health (CMV status not recorded). Some clones in this sample may be carry-over from other donors' samples. CDR3s include the opening cysteine and the closing phenylalanine or tryptophan. D genes are given only for firm matches. Rows may omit the clone size; those that give it use once, few, many or a size class.

>17|TRBV6-2/TRBV6-3|many|TRBJ2-6|TRBD1
TGTGCCAGCACTTCCGGGACAGAGGGCCCTGGGGCCAACGTCCTGACTTTC
CASTSGTEGPGANVLTF
>13|TRBV20-1|many|TRBJ1-4|.
TGCAGTGCTAGCTGGACGCGTAATGAAAAACTGTTTTTT
CSASWTRNEKLFF
>17|TRBV5-6|few|TRBJ2-1|TRBD2
TGTGCCAGCAGCTGTGACTTGCGGGAGAAGCCCTACAATGAGCAGTTCTTC
CASSCDLREKPYNEQFF
>14|TRBV7-2|many|TRBJ2-5|TRBD1
TGTGCCAGCAGCCAATGGACAGGGCAAGAGACCCAGTACTTC
CASSQWTGQETQYF
>16|TRBV15|many|TRBJ2-7|TRBD2
TGTGCCACCAGCAGAGATCTAGGGACTAGGGCCTACGAGCAGTACTTC
CATSRDLGTRAYEQYF
>15|TRBV11-2|many|TRBJ2-7|.
TGTGCCAGCAGGCAGTGGGGGCTGGGTAGCTACGAGCAGTACTTC
CASRQWGLGSYEQYF
>14|TRBV20-1|many|TRBJ2-2|TRBD2
TGCAGTGCCTCCGGGACTAGCGGAACCGGGGAGCTGTTTTTT
CSASGTSGTGELFF
>16|TRBV4-1|many|TRBJ2-4|.
TGCGCCAGCAGCCAACATGACAGTTTTGCCAAAAACATTCAGTACTTC
CASSQHDSFAKNIQYF
>14|TRBV15|.|TRBJ2-2|.
TGTGCCACCAAACAGGGACGAAACACCGGGGAGCTGTTTTTT
CATKQGRNTGELFF
>16|TRBV6-1|many|TRBJ1-1|.
TGTGCCAGCAGTGAAAAGTTTCTACAGACTAACACTGAAGCTTTCTTT
CASSEKFLQTNTEAFF
>12|TRBV29-1|.|TRBJ2-2|.
TGCAGCGTTGAAGGGTACACCGGGGAGCTGTTTTTT
CSVEGYTGELFF
>13|TRBV6-1|few|TRBJ1-4|.
TGTGCCAGCAGTGTTCGGGGACGGGAAAAACTGTTTTTT
CASSVRGREKLFF
>18|TRBV4-2|.|TRBJ2-5|TRBD2
TGTGCCAGCAGCCAGAGGGTCGGGCTAGCGGGGAAGGAGGAGACCCAGTACTTC
CASSQRVGLAGKEETQYF
>19|TRBV7-8|many|TRBJ2-7|.
TGTGCCAGCAGCTTAGGAGTCGTGGCGGGGGCCTCCATCTCCTACGAGCAGTACTTC
CASSLGVVAGASISYEQYF
>16|TRBV9|many|TRBJ2-3|TRBD2
TGTGCCAGCAGCGTCCCTAGCGGGGGGGACACAGATACGCAGTATTTT
CASSVPSGGDTDTQYF
>11|TRBV6-1|many|TRBJ2-3|.
TGTGCCAGCAGTGAATCGGATACGCAGTATTTT
CASSESDTQYF
>15|TRBV19|.|TRBJ2-1|TRBD2
TGTGCCAGTAGTATAACCCAGACTAGCGCCAATGAGCAGTTCTTC
CASSITQTSANEQFF
>13|TRBV20-1|.|TRBJ2-7|.
TGCAGTGCAACAACAGGGATTGGCTACGAGCAGTACTTC
CSATTGIGYEQYF
>13|TRBV10-3|.|TRBJ2-1|.
TGTGCCATCAGCCAAGTCCAATACAATGAGCAGTTCTTC
CAISQVQYNEQFF
>16|TRBV7-8|many|TRBJ1-3|.
TGTGCCAGCAGCTTAAATACAGGGTCAACTGGAAACACCATATATTTT
CASSLNTGSTGNTIYF
>14|TRBV5-5|many|TRBJ1-6|.
TGTGCCAGCAGCTTGGGGGTCTCTAATTCACCCCTCCACTTT
CASSLGVSNSPLHF
>16|TRBV6-6|many|TRBJ2-2|.
TGTGCCAGCAGGACACCGAGATATACGAACACCGGGGAGCTGTTTTTT
CASRTPRYTNTGELFF
>17|TRBV7-3|many|TRBJ2-1|TRBD2
TGTGCCAGCAGCTTAAATGCCCTAAGCGGGGGTGCAAATGAGCAGTTCTTC
CASSLNALSGGANEQFF
>18|TRBV7-9|many|TRBJ1-2|TRBD1
TGTGCCAGCAGCTTAGGGGGAGTGAGGGGACAGGGGGCGCATGGCTACACCTTC
CASSLGGVRGQGAHGYTF
>13|TRBV5-1|.|TRBJ1-4|.
TGCGCCAGCAGCCCGGCCCCTAATGAAAAACTGTTTTTT
CASSPAPNEKLFF
>12|TRBV29-1|few|TRBJ2-2|.
TGCAGCGTTGATCAGTATGGCGGGGAGCTGTTTTTT
CSVDQYGGELFF
>16|TRBV14|few|TRBJ2-3|TRBD2
TGTGCCAGCAGCCTCCCGGGGCTAGCGGACACAGATACGCAGTATTTT
CASSLPGLADTDTQYF
>14|TRBV6-6|.|TRBJ1-1|.
TGTGCAGGCGACCTTTTGGGTGGGAACACTGAAGCTTTCTTT
CAGDLLGGNTEAFF